Following are 19 T cell receptor beta chains from one sample sequenced in a study of blood T cell repertoires in COVID-19. TCRdb's table, derived via immunoSEQ multiplex PCR, lists solely in-frame clones and lacks some. Among roughly 110,000 clones listed, approximately 88% were seen once. The specimen sequenced was peripheral blood. The source of these receptors is a man between 50 and 59 years old with active or convalescent COVID-19.

In DNA form, the CDR3 reads TGTGCCAGTAGTCAAACCTGGCCCACTGAAGCTTTCTTT. Residues: CASSQTWPTEAFF. The chain carries TRBV19 and TRBJ1-1; D unresolved. CDR3 length: 13 residues. V was pared by 5 bases and J by 4 bases, with 11 bases between. The germline V gene encodes CDR1 LNHDA and CDR2 SQIVND (reference sequence).

The table lists this clone with a few counts. The chain joins TRBV3-1 (or the pseudogene TRBV3-2) to TRBJ2-1; no reliable D call. The CDR3 is 14 amino acids. Trimming took 1 base from V and 3 from J, leaving 7 bases between them. The germline CDR1 and CDR2 sequences are LGHDT and YNNKEL (reference sequence). The CDR3 loop is CASSQASFYNEQFF. DNA of the CDR3: TGTGCCAGCAGCCAAGCGAGCTTCTACAATGAGCAGTTCTTC.

The chain links TRBV21-1 to TRBJ1-4; the D segment call TRBD1 is taken from the table without a DNA check. TRBV21-1 is flagged as a pseudogene. The CDR3 runs to 15 residues. CDR3 amino acids: CASSNLRDRGRELFF. For the CDR3, the DNA is TGTGCCAGCAGCAACCTCCGGGACAGGGGCAGGGAACTGTTTTTT.

The chain recombines TRBV6-1 with TRBJ1-1, with D tentatively TRBD1 (6 bases). The V end was cut by 4 bases, the J end by 4 bases, with 19 bases between. The germline CDR1 and CDR2 sequences are MNHNS and SASEGT. The CDR3 length is 16 residues. The CDR3 reads CASSALQGRDPTEAFF. The CDR3 DNA reads TGTGCCAGCAGTGCCTTACAGGGTAGGGATCCCACTGAAGCTTTCTTT.

This clone appeared once. CDR3 amino acids: CASSSDISYEQYF. The CDR3 DNA reads TGTGCCAGCTCCTCGGACATCTCCTACGAGCAGTACTTC. The chain is built from TRBV18 and TRBJ2-7, with a tentative D call TRBD1 (5 bases). The CDR3 is 13 residues long. Trimming cost V 6 bases and J 0 bases, with 9 bases left between them. The germline V gene has CDR1 KGHSH and CDR2 LQKENI.

The chain has TRBV28 and TRBJ1-5; TRBD1 might be the D (6 bases). The CDR3 is 15 residues long. CDR1 is MDHEN, CDR2 SYDVKM, per germline. V was cut by 3 bases and J by 3 bases, with 12 bases left in between. The CDR3 nucleotides read TGTGCCAGCAGTTTTACACAGGGATACAATCAGCCCCAGCATTTT. The encoded protein is CASSFTQGYNQPQHF.

This clone was counted a single time. The chain employs TRBV2 and TRBJ1-3; possible D gene TRBD1, 5 bases. Germline CDR1 reads SNHLY; CDR2 reads FYNNEI. V gave up 4 bases and J gave up 1 base, with 11 bases separating them. The CDR3 covers 15 residues. The CDR3 spells CASSVGVGSGNTIYF. CDR3 bases: TGTGCCAGCAGTGTAGGGGTGGGGTCTGGAAACACCATATATTTT.

J is TRBJ2-3 and V is TRBV29-1, with 7 bases lining up with TRBD2. This CDR3 is built from 13 residues. Per germline, CDR1 SQVTM and CDR2 ANQGSEA. V trimming: 4 bases; J trimming: 8 bases; junction bases outside the gene matches: 9. The CDR3 coding sequence is TGCAGCGTTGGATTGGGCGGGGGTGCTACGCAGTATTTT. This sequence encodes CSVGLGGGATQYF.

The chain has TRBV30 and TRBJ2-6; 9 bases match TRBD1. The V gene end was trimmed by 2 bases and the J gene end by 0 bases; junction bases not matched to a gene: 5. The CDR3 covers 17 residues. The germline gives CDR1 GTSNPN, CDR2 SVGIG (reference sequence). As DNA, the CDR3 is TGTGCCTGGAGTAGGGGACAGGGACTCTCTGGGGCCAACGTCCTGACTTTC. Translation: CAWSRGQGLSGANVLTF.

The J gene is TRBJ2-3, the V gene TRBV2; no clear D. Trimming left V 6 bases short and J 1 base short, with 17 bases between. CDR1 and CDR2 from the germline V gene are SNHLY and FYNNEI. CDR3 size: 16 residues. This chain's CDR3 is CASRTQMSRGTDTQYF. The CDR3 coding sequence is TGTGCCAGCAGGACCCAAATGAGTCGGGGCACAGATACGCAGTATTTT.

This chain joins TRBV7-2 and TRBJ2-3, with TRBD2 identical over 9 bases. In germline, CDR1 is SGHTA, CDR2 FQGNSA. V lost 0 bases and J lost 2; bases outside the gene matches: 9. The CDR3 sequence is 18 residues long. The CDR3 loop reads CASSLAVVAGDLTDTQYF. As DNA, the CDR3 is TGTGCCAGCAGCTTAGCGGTTGTAGCGGGAGACCTCACAGATACGCAGTATTTT.

This chain uses TRBV5-1 with TRBJ2-3; unclear D gene. The V end lost 1 base, the J end lost 5 bases, and 5 bases lay between the germline ends. There are 12 residues in the CDR3. The germline CDR1 and CDR2 sequences are SGHRS and YFSETQ. CDR3 DNA sequence: TGCGCCAGCAGCTTGATCAAAGATACGCAGTATTTT. Protein sequence: CASSLIKDTQYF.

This chain links TRBV3-1 (or the pseudogene TRBV3-2) with TRBJ1-2; TRBD1 might be the D (5 bases). V dropped 4 bases and J dropped 1 base, with 13 bases sitting between them. Germline assignment: CDR1 LGHDT and CDR2 YNNKEL (reference sequence). This CDR3 spans 15 amino acids. The CDR3 reads CASSPQTDSNYGYTF. The CDR3 region has the DNA TGTGCCAGCAGCCCACAAACTGACAGTAACTATGGCTACACCTTC.

The chain combines TRBV7-9 with TRBJ1-2; 9 bases fit TRBD1. This CDR3 contains 15 residues. Unmatched junction bases numbered 8, after V lost 1 base and J lost 8 bases. CDR1 is SEHNR, CDR2 FQNEAQ, per germline (reference sequence). The CDR3 reads CASSLDAGTGQGYTF. The CDR3 region has the DNA TGTGCCAGCAGCTTAGACGCCGGGACAGGGCAAGGCTACACCTTC.

This clone was counted once. The J gene is TRBJ1-2, the V gene TRBV19; no firm D call. The length of the CDR3 is 14 residues. Germline V gene data show CDR1 as LNHDA and CDR2 as SQIVND (reference sequence). V lost 4 bases, J lost 5 bases, and 14 bases lay in between. The CDR3 region is CASSTFNPAYGYTF. In DNA, the CDR3 is TGTGCCAGTAGTACCTTCAACCCTGCGTATGGCTACACCTTC.

This CDR3 is CASSKGREWYNEQFF. In nucleotides, the CDR3 is TGTGCCAGCAGTAAAGGGCGGGAGTGGTACAATGAGCAGTTCTTC. This chain uses TRBV25-1 with TRBJ2-1, with 7 bases lining up with TRBD2. V lost 5 bases and J lost 4; bases outside the gene matches: 8. The CDR3 covers 15 residues. Germline CDR1 MGHDK, CDR2 SYGVNS.

The V call is TRBV2, the J call TRBJ2-3; TRBD2 agrees at 10 bases. The CDR3 loop spans 17 amino acids. The germline gives CDR1 SNHLY, CDR2 FYNNEI. V lost 3 bases and J lost 0; bases outside the gene matches: 6. The CDR3 DNA is TGTGCCAGCAGTGAGCGAGCGGGAGGGCCCAGCACAGATACGCAGTATTTT. This gives the protein CASSERAGGPSTDTQYF.

This clone has only a few counts. The chain is built from TRBV9 and TRBJ2-1, with D maybe TRBD1 (6 bases). The CDR3 is 13 residues long. Germline V gene lookup returns CDR1 SGDLS and CDR2 YYNGEE. Trimming cost V 4 bases and J 12 bases, with 17 bases left between them. Written as DNA, the CDR3 is TGTGCCAGCAGCCCTGACTACAGGGAGAGGCAGTTCTTC. As protein: CASSPDYRERQFF.

The chain has TRBV28 and TRBJ2-7; 9 bases are shared with TRBD1. The CDR3 has 15 amino acids. Per the germline V gene, CDR1 is MDHEN and CDR2 is SYDVKM. The V segment lost 6 bases and the J segment 4 bases; nucleotides outside the gene matches: 10. CDR3: CASRTGTGRLYEQYF. CDR3 nucleotides: TGTGCCAGCAGAACCGGGACAGGGCGTCTTTACGAGCAGTACTTC. Full variable domain (remainder filled in from reference TRBV28 and TRBJ2-7): DVKVTQSSRYLVKRTGEKVFLECVQDMDHENMFWYRQDPGLGLRLIYFSYDVKMKEKGDIPEGYSVSREKKERFSLILESASTNQTSMYLCASRTGTGRLYEQYFGPGTRLTVT.